Listed here is a single T cell receptor (beta chain). The antigen is undetermined. This record belongs to a study of cytomegalovirus exposure and HLA in healthy donors. Findings and limits, study-wide: A later analysis showed TCR association rates differing by HLA locus, peaking at DRB1 and lowest at HLA-C.

Use of 60 Vbeta and 13 Jbeta primers characterized the PCR. Profiled with immunoSEQ multiplex PCR; TCRdb holds only in-frame clones, not every one. This table has about 190,000 clones, 65% to 75% appearing once. This CDR3 is 15 amino acids long. Trimming took off 6 bases at V and 11 bases at J, with 23 bases between the two ends. Germline V CDR1 and CDR2: KGHSH, LQKENI. The sequenced sample was PBMCs. The sequence derives from a man aged 25-40 years in good health and CMV-seropositive. This rearrangement joins TRBV18 to TRBJ1-5; D unresolved. The CDR3 is CASSNQVDPAMAQHF. The CDR3 DNA follows: TGTGCCAGCTCGAACCAGGTTGATCCGGCTATGGCCCAGCATTTT. Full variable domain (rest looked up from reference TRBV18 and TRBJ1-5): NAGVMQNPRHLVRRRGQEARLRCSPMKGHSHVYWYRQLPEEGLKFMVYLQKENIIDESGMPKERFSAEFPKEGPSILRIQQVVRGDSAAYFCASSNQVDPAMAQHFGDGTRLSIL.